This TCR beta chain derives from a study of T cells in Graves' hyperthyroidism and ophthalmopathy. Patients were excluded because of uncontrolled infection, other autoimmune disease, pregnancy or lactation. CDR1 is MDHEN and CDR2 is SYDVKM in the germline V gene. Trimming took 8 bases from V and 4 from J; bases not matched to a gene: 11. The CDR3 extends over 15 amino acids. The sample holds many counts of this clonotype. Its antigen is unidentified. Study-wide findings and caveats: The model's output predicted ophthalmopathy at a median of roughly 6.9 months prior to onset.

Amplification yielded TCR beta CDR3 regions, with RNA transcripts as the source. A set of HTBI primers served as the primers for a first-round RT-PCR of the TCR CDR3. Via MiXCR, TCRdb re-called the multiplex PCR reads, giving one row per CDR3 protein. The sample records 500,000 to 650,000 distinct CDR3 sequences, 13% to 15% being singletons. The material sequenced was blood. The origin of this receptor is a woman in her forties or fifties with Graves' ophthalmopathy. The chain carries TRBV28 and TRBJ2-5; 9 bases line up with TRBD1. This CDR3 is CASDPGQGFPETQYF. Here the CDR3 DNA reads TGTGCCAGCGATCCGGGACAGGGTTTTCCAGAGACCCAGTACTTC.